Listed below are T cell receptor beta chains from one sample, sequenced in a study of T cells after yellow fever vaccination. TCRdb re-called the 5' RACE reads with MiXCR, one entry per CDR3 protein. Among 450,000 to 600,000 distinct CDR3 sequences listed, approximately 13% were seen once. The starting material was PBMCs, obtained on the day of the yellow fever booster vaccination. The receptor source for this set is a man aged 30 to 39 who received the YFV17D yellow fever vaccine. The CDR3 runs from the conserved cysteine through the conserved F or W. D genes are given only for firm matches.

TRBJ2-1,TRBV7-9,TRBD2,CASSLSSGSRGEQFF
TRBJ2-5,TRBV5-1,TRBD1,CASSPGQGAGYETQYF
TRBJ2-4,TRBV19,.,CASSNRGTLGKNIQYF
TRBJ1-2,TRBV20-1,TRBD1,CSARPSDRVPFYGYTF
TRBJ1-5,TRBV5-5,.,CASSLWVGGNQPQHF
TRBJ2-1,TRBV5-1,.,CASSSGKTTYEQFF
TRBJ1-3,TRBV20-1,.,CSAIGPLGNTIYF
TRBJ2-7,TRBV9,TRBD1,CASSVAGQGYEQYF
TRBJ1-5,TRBV5-1,.,CASSFRQPQHF
TRBJ2-1,TRBV7-2,.,CASSLDYGSNEQFF
TRBJ2-5,TRBV7-9,TRBD1,CATLGQNQETQYF
TRBJ2-7,TRBV6-2/TRBV6-3,.,CARVSTEALLF
TRBJ1-2,TRBV20-1,.,CSASLGRVGLQDGYTF
TRBJ2-2,TRBV6-5,TRBD1,CASSYQRQGGELFF